A single sample gave rise to the 29 T cell receptor beta chains below, sequenced in a study of blood T cell repertoires in COVID-19. TCRdb's copy holds only in-frame clones and misses some; the assay was immunoSEQ multiplex PCR. This sample has 270,000 or so clones; roughly nine tenths occur once, and the top ten carry approximately 5%. Sequencing was carried out using peripheral blood. These receptors were taken from a woman between 40 and 50 years old who had recovered from COVID-19.

The rearrangement joins TRBV7-9 to TRBJ2-1; D is uncertain. Germline CDR1 reads SEHNR; CDR2 reads FQNEAQ (reference sequence). Trimming stripped 5 bases from V and 15 bases from J, with 8 bases between. This CDR3 region has 9 residues. The CDR3 sequence: CASSPIRFF. In DNA form, the CDR3 reads TGTGCCAGCAGCCCTATACGGTTCTTC.

This clone appeared once. This sequence joins TRBV7-2 and TRBJ2-5, with 10 bases that match TRBD2. CDR1 and CDR2 from the germline V gene are SGHTA and FQGNSA. The V segment lost 2 bases and the J segment 4 bases; nucleotides outside the gene matches: 4. CDR3 size: 15 residues. The CDR3 DNA reads as TGTGCCAGCAGCTTAACTAGCGGGATCGCAGAGACCCAGTACTTC. Protein sequence: CASSLTSGIAETQYF.

The rearrangement uses TRBV9 and TRBJ2-1; 12 nucleotides align to TRBD2. This CDR3 region has 16 residues. Looked up from germline, CDR1 is SGDLS and CDR2 is YYNGEE. V lost 4 bases, J lost 4 bases, and 6 bases stayed unmatched. Written as DNA, the CDR3 is TGTGCCAGCAGCCCCCGGACTAGCGGGGTGTACAATGAGCAGTTCTTC. Its protein product is CASSPRTSGVYNEQFF.

This sequence joins TRBV20-1 and TRBJ1-2, with D perhaps TRBD1 (5 bases). The CDR3 has 11 amino acids. Germline CDR1 is DFQATT and CDR2 is SNEGSKA (reference sequence). V lost 6 bases and J lost 6, with 11 bases in between. The CDR3 coding sequence is TGCAGTGCCGACACAGGTCATGGCTACACCTTC. Translating it yields CSADTGHGYTF.

This clone was seen just once. The chain combines TRBV30 with TRBJ1-5, with a weak D call TRBD1 (6 bases). With 3 bases removed from V and 8 bases from J, the gap between germline ends came to 11 bases. The CDR3 sequence is 12 residues long. Germline CDR1 reads GTSNPN; CDR2 reads SVGIG (reference sequence). Here the CDR3 DNA reads TGTGCCTGGAGCCTACAGGGTAAGCCCCAGCATTTT. It is translated as CAWSLQGKPQHF.

This chain links TRBV28 with TRBJ1-1, with TRBD1 as a possible D gene (5 bases). Germline V gene sequence: CDR1 MDHEN, CDR2 SYDVKM. This CDR3 comprises 12 residues. V dropped 3 bases and J dropped 9 bases, with 11 bases sitting between them. CDR3 sequence (DNA): TGTGCCAGCAGTTTCCGGGGGGGGAAAGCTTTCTTT. Translating it yields CASSFRGGKAFF.

The chain combines TRBV18 with TRBJ2-3; the D is unclear. There are 14 residues in the CDR3. Germline V gives CDR1 KGHSH, CDR2 LQKENI. Deletions cut 4 bases from V and 2 bases from J, with 10 bases between. The CDR3: CASSRAVSTDTQYF. The CDR3 DNA follows: TGTGCCAGCTCACGGGCCGTGTCCACAGATACGCAGTATTTT.

This chain joins TRBV18 and TRBJ1-3; D may be TRBD1 (5 bases). The CDR3 runs to 14 residues. Germline loops: CDR1 KGHSH, CDR2 LQKENI. Trimming stripped 3 bases from V and 5 bases from J, with 11 bases between. This CDR3 reads CASSPQGWRNTIYF. The CDR3 DNA reads as TGTGCCAGCTCACCGCAGGGTTGGAGAAACACCATATATTTT.

The chain carries TRBV19 and TRBJ2-2; 8 positions agree with TRBD1. The CDR3 contains 20 residues. After removal of 3 bases from V and 5 bases from J, the junction contained 20 bases not matched to a gene. Germline V lookup: CDR1 LNHDA, CDR2 SQIVND (reference sequence). The CDR3 loop is CASSIRDRIAATFRTGELFF. The CDR3 DNA is TGTGCCAGTAGTATCCGGGACAGGATAGCGGCTACATTCAGGACCGGGGAGCTGTTTTTT.

The V and J genes are TRBV5-6 and TRBJ2-3; the match to TRBD2 covers 13 bases. The CDR3 length is 19 residues. Per germline, CDR1 SGHDT and CDR2 YYEEEE. V gave up 4 bases and J gave up 1 base; unmatched junction bases: 12. CDR3 in DNA: TGTGCCAGCAGCCCACTAGCGGGAGGGTTACCACTTCGCACAGATACGCAGTATTTT. Translated: CASSPLAGGLPLRTDTQYF.

This chain links TRBV7-4 with TRBJ1-5, with 7 bases matching TRBD1. Trimming at V came to 7 bases and at J to 2 bases, leaving 8 bases not matched to a gene. Germline CDR1 is SGHVT and CDR2 is SQSDAQ. This CDR3 region has 15 residues. The CDR3 nucleotides are TGTGCCAGCATCTACAGGGGCGGGGGCAATCAGCCCCAGCATTTT. It encodes CASIYRGGGNQPQHF.

The chain couples TRBV6-5 to TRBJ2-7, with D tentatively TRBD1 (6 bases). The CDR3 is made up of 15 amino acids. V was trimmed by 2 bases and J by 2 bases, leaving 13 bases between them. Germline-derived CDR1 and CDR2 are MNHEY and SVGAGI. The CDR3 protein is CASSYGQGKAYEQYV. The CDR3 nucleotides read TGTGCCAGCAGTTACGGTCAGGGGAAGGCCTACGAGCAGTACGTC.

V gene TRBV6-2 or TRBV6-3 combines with J gene TRBJ2-5; D is possibly TRBD2 (6 bases). Germline values: CDR1 MNHEY, CDR2 SVGEGT. This CDR3 comprises 18 residues. The V end lost 0 bases, the J end lost 5 bases, and 22 bases lay between the germline ends. CDR3 bases: TGTGCCAGCAGTTACTCGAGAAGGTGGGACGGGAGCTCGGAGACCCAGTACTTC. As protein: CASSYSRRWDGSSETQYF.

This chain joins TRBV7-9 and TRBJ1-3; D is ambiguous. CDR1 SEHNR and CDR2 FQNEAQ come from the germline V gene (reference sequence). CDR3 length: 13 amino acids. V was cut by 2 bases and J by 4 bases, with 6 bases left in between. The CDR3: CASSLQTGNTIYF. The CDR3 nucleotides are TGTGCCAGCAGCTTACAAACAGGAAACACCATATATTTT.

This chain connects TRBV19 to TRBJ2-2, with D perhaps TRBD1 (6 bases). CDR1 is LNHDA and CDR2 is SQIVND in the germline V gene (reference sequence). This CDR3 has 17 residues. Deletions cut 6 bases from V and 4 bases from J, with 21 bases between. CDR3 residues: CASRKWGQIRPTGELFF. CDR3 nucleotide sequence: TGTGCCAGTAGGAAATGGGGACAAATTCGCCCCACCGGGGAGCTGTTTTTT.

The chain joins TRBV28 to TRBJ1-4; D gene ambiguous. The V gene's germline CDR1 is MDHEN and CDR2 SYDVKM. This CDR3 is built from 14 residues. V was trimmed by 3 bases and J by 3 bases, leaving 8 bases between them. The DNA of the CDR3 is TGTGCCAGCAGTTTGAGAGGGCCTAATGAAAAACTGTTTTTT. Its translation is CASSLRGPNEKLFF.

The J gene is TRBJ1-2, the V gene TRBV9; D unresolved. The germline gives CDR1 SGDLS, CDR2 YYNGEE. Trimming removed 6 bases at V and 0 bases at J, with 12 bases between. The CDR3 is 14 amino acids. The CDR3 DNA sequence: TGTGCCAGCACCCACTCGAACGCTAACTATGGCTACACCTTC. Translated, it gives CASTHSNANYGYTF.

This sequence joins TRBV14 and TRBJ2-1; 9 bases line up with TRBD1. CDR1 and CDR2 from the germline V gene are SGHDN and FVKESK. The CDR3 has 15 amino acids. Trimming cost V 0 bases and J 8 bases; bases outside gene matches: 5. The CDR3 DNA reads TGTGCCAGCAGCCAAGAATCCGGGACAGGGTATGAGCAGTTCTTC. Its translation: CASSQESGTGYEQFF.

The rearrangement links TRBV6-1 to TRBJ2-1; a weak D match, TRBD2 (6 bases). Looked up from germline, CDR1 is MNHNS and CDR2 is SASEGT. The CDR3 totals 14 residues. V was pared by 4 bases and J by 0 bases, with 7 bases between. CDR3 nucleotide sequence: TGTGCCAGCAGTGTAGCGGCCTCCTACAATGAGCAGTTCTTC. Translated: CASSVAASYNEQFF.

The rearrangement joins TRBV27 to TRBJ1-1; the D is unclear. Deletions cut 4 bases from V and 3 bases from J, with 18 bases between. This CDR3 has 16 residues. Germline CDR1 reads MNHEY; CDR2 reads SMNVEV (reference sequence). The CDR3 coding sequence is TGTGCCAGCAGTTCCAAAAGCACGAAAACCGACACTGAAGCTTTCTTT. Encoded protein: CASSSKSTKTDTEAFF.

The rearrangement uses TRBV7-9 and TRBJ2-3; tentatively, D is TRBD2 (6 bases). This CDR3 comprises 10 residues. Germline V gene lookup returns CDR1 SEHNR and CDR2 FQNEAQ (reference sequence). Trimming removed 9 bases from V and 12 bases from J, with 13 bases in between. CDR3 sequence (DNA): TGTGCCAGTTCGGGACTCCTACAGTATTTT. The encoded protein is CASSGLLQYF.

The chain joins TRBV19 to TRBJ2-7, with 9 positions matching TRBD2. Germline CDR1 LNHDA, CDR2 SQIVND (reference sequence). The CDR3 contains 15 residues. V gave up 6 bases and J gave up 1 base; unmatched junction bases: 7. The DNA for the CDR3 is TGTGCCAGTAGCCGTAGCGGGGGCCCTTCCTACGAGCAGTACTTC. This codes for CASSRSGGPSYEQYF.

The CDR3, as DNA: TGTGCCAGCAGTTTAGGATCGGGGGGATCCTATAATTCACCCCTCCACTTT. Amino acids: CASSLGSGGSYNSPLHF. The chain couples TRBV28 to TRBJ1-6, with a possible D match to TRBD1 (5 bases). Per germline, CDR1 MDHEN and CDR2 SYDVKM. The V and J ends lost 2 bases and 1 base respectively, with 12 bases between them. The CDR3 is made up of 17 amino acids.

V usage is TRBV6-1 and J usage is TRBJ2-4; 8 bases line up with TRBD1. Germline assignment: CDR1 MNHNS and CDR2 SASEGT. The CDR3 has 16 amino acids. Trimming cost V 4 bases and J 5 bases; bases outside gene matches: 10. The CDR3 region is CASSAGGGTGENIQYF. The CDR3 coding sequence is TGTGCCAGCAGTGCCGGCGGAGGGACAGGAGAAAACATTCAGTACTTC.

The chain joins TRBV7-7 to TRBJ2-1, with TRBD2 matching 12 bases. This CDR3 is built from 17 residues. V lost 4 bases to trimming and J lost 7 bases; unmatched junction nucleotides: 11. CDR1 and CDR2 from the germline V gene are SSHAT and FNYEAQ (reference sequence). CDR3 nucleotides: TGTGCCAGCAGCTCAAACCGACTAGCGGGAGTACCAAATGAGCAGTTCTTC. Amino acids: CASSSNRLAGVPNEQFF.

The gene calls are TRBV29-1 and TRBJ2-7, with a possible D match to TRBD1 (6 bases). In germline, CDR1 is SQVTM, CDR2 ANQGSEA. V was clipped by 5 bases and J by 3 bases, with 17 bases between them. The CDR3 is made up of 14 amino acids. The CDR3 loop reads CSVRQVGARYEQYF. CDR3 bases: TGCAGCGTTCGACAGGTGGGGGCCCGCTACGAGCAGTACTTC.

The V call is TRBV7-2, the J call TRBJ2-7; D perhaps matches TRBD2 (6 bases). Germline V gene sequence: CDR1 SGHTA, CDR2 FQGNSA. The CDR3 has 15 amino acids. Trimming took off 2 bases at V and 0 bases at J, with 11 bases between the two ends. This chain's CDR3 is CASSLYGGDSYEQYV. For the CDR3, the DNA is TGTGCCAGCAGCTTATACGGGGGTGACTCCTACGAGCAGTACGTC.

The V and J genes are TRBV5-6 and TRBJ2-2; 7 bases line up with TRBD1. Losses at the gene ends were 5 bases for V and 8 bases for J; bases not matched to a gene: 15. This CDR3 is built from 16 residues. The germline gives CDR1 SGHDT, CDR2 YYEEEE. CDR3 amino acids: CASRVTGERIEGELFF. The CDR3 nucleotides read TGTGCCAGCAGGGTCACAGGGGAAAGGATTGAGGGGGAGCTGTTTTTT.

The chain combines TRBV7-9 with TRBJ2-7; D not resolved. The CDR3 has 15 residues. Between the trimmed V and J ends, which lost 2 bases and 5 bases, there was a span of 16 bases. Germline values: CDR1 SEHNR, CDR2 FQNEAQ (reference sequence). CDR3: CASSLYRDIRDEQYF. The CDR3, as DNA: TGTGCCAGCAGCTTATATCGAGACATAAGAGACGAGCAGTACTTC.